Below are 19 T cell receptor beta chains sequenced from a single sample in a study of T cells in pancreatic ductal adenocarcinoma (dated by TCRdb to 2017 to 2019). Preparation of the library involved the immunoSEQ multiplex PCR assay. This immuneACCESS table, as held by TCRdb, lists in-frame sequences with V and J called but not all clones. Of the missing ones, under half trace to an unresolved V gene in checked studies; the others have no known cause. The sample contains approximately 97,000 clones, nearly 95% of them found a single time. 2.5% to 3.5% of the sample belongs to the ten largest clones. The pancreatic ductal adenocarcinoma patients who were selected had gone through surgery without receiving any neoadjuvant therapy. The sample consisted of PBMCs. The receptors come from a human donor with pancreatic ductal adenocarcinoma.

The CDR3 coding sequence is TGCGCCAGCAGGACAGGGGGGATTAATGAAAAACTGTTTTTT. This gives the protein CASRTGGINEKLFF. The rearrangement links TRBV4-1 to TRBJ1-4; 9 bases line up with TRBD1. Per germline, CDR1 MGHRA and CDR2 YSYEKL. Trimming cost V 6 bases and J 4 bases; bases outside gene matches: 3. The CDR3 runs 14 residues.

The chain recombines TRBV5-1 with TRBJ2-7; weak D call: TRBD1 (6 bases). Trimming left V 0 bases short and J 1 base short, with 8 bases between. Germline V gives CDR1 SGHRS, CDR2 YFSETQ. The CDR3 totals 14 residues. As DNA, the CDR3 is TGCGCCAGCAGCTTGGTTGACAGGTCCTACGAGCAGTACTTC. As protein: CASSLVDRSYEQYF.

CDR3 nucleotide sequence: TGTGCCAGCAGTCCCCGAGGGCGGGATAAAGGATCAGGGGAGCTGTTTTTT. As protein: CASSPRGRDKGSGELFF. The chain couples TRBV28 to TRBJ2-2; a possible D gene is TRBD2 (6 bases). Germline values: CDR1 MDHEN, CDR2 SYDVKM. This CDR3 region has 17 residues. With 5 bases removed from V and 8 bases from J, the gap between germline ends came to 24 bases.

V and J are TRBV6-5 and TRBJ2-1; TRBD1 matches 7 bases. With V trimmed by 2 bases and J by 7 bases, 5 bases remained unmatched. This CDR3 comprises 14 residues. Germline assignment: CDR1 MNHEY and CDR2 SVGAGI. The CDR3: CASSYGQVGNEQFF. In nucleotides, the CDR3 is TGTGCCAGCAGTTACGGACAGGTGGGAAATGAGCAGTTCTTC.

The V call is TRBV6-5, the J call TRBJ1-2, with TRBD1 identical over 8 bases. The CDR3 is 12 residues long. Trimming at V came to 7 bases and at J to 6 bases, leaving 4 bases not matched to a gene. Per the germline V gene, CDR1 is MNHEY and CDR2 is SVGAGI. As DNA, the CDR3 is TGTGCCAGCACCCGGACAGGGCATGGCTACACCTTC. Its translation is CASTRTGHGYTF.

V and J are TRBV6-1 and TRBJ1-5; a weak D match, TRBD1 (5 bases). Trimming cost V 2 bases and J 6 bases, with 8 bases left between them. CDR3 length equals 13 residues. The germline V gene encodes CDR1 MNHNS and CDR2 SASEGT. The CDR3 region has the DNA TGTGCCAGCAGTGAACCAGGGTTTCAGCCCCAGCATTTT. This encodes CASSEPGFQPQHF.

The V call is TRBV28, the J call TRBJ2-5; 7 nucleotides align to TRBD1. The CDR3 has 15 amino acids. The germline V gene has CDR1 MDHEN and CDR2 SYDVKM. V shed 6 bases and J 2 bases; nucleotides not matched to a gene: 9. In DNA form, the CDR3 reads TGTGCCAGCAGCAATTACAGGGGAATTCAAGAGACCCAGTACTTC. Translated: CASSNYRGIQETQYF.

This chain links TRBV19 with TRBJ2-7, with D perhaps matching TRBD1 (6 bases). The CDR3 totals 18 residues. Germline values: CDR1 LNHDA, CDR2 SQIVND (reference sequence). V lost 0 bases and J 2 bases, leaving 20 bases between the germline ends. CDR3 sequence reads: CASSIEGRGQGSAYEQYF. As DNA, the CDR3 is TGTGCCAGTAGTATAGAGGGCAGGGGCCAGGGATCCGCCTACGAGCAGTACTTC.

This chain uses TRBV11-2 with TRBJ2-1; the D gene is possibly TRBD1 (5 bases). The germline V gene encodes CDR1 SGHAT and CDR2 FQNNGV. The ends were cut back, 5 bases at V and 4 bases at J, with 12 bases in the middle. This CDR3 has 14 residues. CDR3 nucleotides: TGTGCCAGCAGCCTTGACAGCCTGTACAATGAGCAGTTCTTC. Its protein product is CASSLDSLYNEQFF.

The chain carries TRBV28 and TRBJ2-7, with TRBD2 matching 13 bases. CDR1 and CDR2 (germline): MDHEN, SYDVKM. The ends lost 3 bases at V and 6 bases at J; junction bases unmatched: 8. This CDR3 is built from 16 residues. The CDR3, as DNA: TGTGCCAGCAGTTTGGGACTAGCGGGATCACCCGGCGAGCAGTACTTC. Amino acid sequence: CASSLGLAGSPGEQYF.

The rearrangement links TRBV19 to TRBJ1-4; 9 nucleotides line up with TRBD1. This CDR3 region has 14 residues. The V gene's germline CDR1 is LNHDA and CDR2 SQIVND (reference sequence). With 6 bases clipped from V and 4 bases from J, the junction kept 3 bases outside the gene matches. The CDR3 DNA follows: TGTGCCAGTAGCCCGGGACAGGGTAATGAAAAACTGTTTTTT. Translating it yields CASSPGQGNEKLFF. The variable domain in full, with the rest retrieved from reference TRBV19 and TRBJ1-4, is DGGITQSPKYLFRKEGQNVTLSCEQNLNHDAMYWYRQDPGQGLRLIYYSQIVNDFQKGDIAEGYSVSREKKESFPLTVTSAQKNPTAFYLCASSPGQGNEKLFFGSGTQLSVL.

The V call is TRBV11-2, the J call TRBJ2-5; 10 nucleotides agree with TRBD1. Germline V gene lookup returns CDR1 SGHAT and CDR2 FQNNGV. There are 15 residues in the CDR3. After removal of 1 base from V and 2 bases from J, the junction contained 1 base not matched to a gene. CDR3 residues: CASSLGQGAQETQYF. As DNA, the CDR3 is TGTGCCAGCAGCTTAGGACAGGGGGCACAAGAGACCCAGTACTTC.

V usage is TRBV27 and J usage is TRBJ2-3; no clear D gene. This CDR3 comprises 14 residues. V was shortened by 5 bases and J by 2 bases, with 11 bases between the two germline ends. Germline assignment: CDR1 MNHEY and CDR2 SMNVEV (reference sequence). As DNA, the CDR3 is TGTGCCAGCAGTCCCACAGTAAACACAGATACGCAGTATTTT. This codes for CASSPTVNTDTQYF.

The chain has TRBV9 and TRBJ1-3; no firm D call. The germline V gene has CDR1 SGDLS and CDR2 YYNGEE. The CDR3 has 14 amino acids. V lost 7 bases to trimming and J lost 4 bases, with 15 bases between them. CDR3 coding DNA: TGTGCCAGCTGCCGCACCGGGTCCGGAAACACCATATATTTT. This sequence encodes CASCRTGSGNTIYF.

The V call is TRBV2, the J call TRBJ2-3, with no clear D. The V end lost 8 bases, the J end lost 2 bases, and 11 bases lay between the germline ends. There are 13 residues in the CDR3. Germline CDR1 SNHLY, CDR2 FYNNEI. DNA for the CDR3: TGTGCCAGCCAAGCCGACAACACAGATACGCAGTATTTT. Encoded protein: CASQADNTDTQYF.

The chain couples TRBV5-1 to TRBJ2-2; D remains unclear. Germline V lookup: CDR1 SGHRS, CDR2 YFSETQ. V was shortened by 0 bases and J by 5 bases, with 8 bases between the two germline ends. This CDR3 comprises 14 residues. CDR3 in DNA: TGCGCCAGCAGCTTGGCCTATTATACCGGGGAGCTGTTTTTT. As protein: CASSLAYYTGELFF.

The chain uses TRBV10-3 and TRBJ1-1; 7 bases fit TRBD1. Trimming removed 2 bases from V and 4 bases from J; junction bases left unmatched: 7. This CDR3 is 15 amino acids long. Germline loops: CDR1 ENHRY, CDR2 SYGVKD. The CDR3 region is CAISEGGQGGTEAFF. The DNA of the CDR3 is TGTGCCATCAGTGAGGGGGGCCAGGGGGGCACTGAAGCTTTCTTT.

The chain uses TRBV9 and TRBJ2-1; 8 bases line up with TRBD2. Trimming cost V 4 bases and J 4 bases; bases outside gene matches: 10. CDR3 length: 16 residues. Germline V gives CDR1 SGDLS, CDR2 YYNGEE. CDR3 amino acids: CASSPRGSGIYNEQFF. The CDR3, as DNA: TGTGCCAGCAGCCCCAGGGGTAGCGGGATATACAATGAGCAGTTCTTC.

This chain joins TRBV4-1 and TRBJ1-5, with TRBD1 as a possible D gene (6 bases). CDR3 size: 16 residues. Germline CDR1 MGHRA, CDR2 YSYEKL. V was pared by 0 bases and J by 8 bases, with 17 bases between. CDR3 in amino acids: CASSQDFRGIGKPQHF. The DNA for the CDR3 is TGCGCCAGCAGCCAAGATTTTAGGGGGATAGGGAAGCCCCAGCATTTT.